The 17 T cell receptor beta chains below were found in one sample sequenced in a study of molecular identifiers for immune sequencing clone quantification listed by TCRdb under 2018. Library preparation was by PCR. TCRdb lists the instrument as NextSeq 500. Through fastp at Q25 and MiXCR, TCRdb rebuilt clones from the public reads, retaining in-frame beta chains. Records with the same CDR3 protein are collapsed into one entry carrying the most frequent genes and DNA. The sample profile shows approximately 550,000 distinct CDR3 sequences; approximately 25% of them were found once. 0.7% to 0.9% of the sample lies in the top ten. The sequenced sample was naive CD8+ T cells from blood, with Jurkat cell RNA spiked in. In light of the paper, this sample's cell subset or site label describes: FACS-sorted CD8+CD4-CCR7+CD45RA+ naive T cells. The receptors derive from a human donor in good health. Some libraries in this study had Jurkat cell RNA spiked in.

The genes are TRBV4-2 and TRBJ2-7, with D perhaps TRBD1 or TRBD2 (5 bases each). CDR1 and CDR2 (germline): LGHNA, YNFKEQ. V gave up 0 bases and J gave up 3 bases, with 9 bases separating them. This CDR3 has 14 amino acids. The CDR3: CASSQEGTRYEQYF. The CDR3 DNA reads TGTGCCAGCAGCCAAGAGGGGACGCGCTACGAGCAGTACTTC.

This clonotype was seen more than once but under ten times. A much larger clone differs by one base, so this may be a read error. This chain joins TRBV12-3 or TRBV12-4 and TRBJ2-3, with TRBD2 matching over 7 bases. The CDR3 spans 15 residues. The CDR3 DNA reads as TGTGCCGGCAGTTTAGAGCGGGAAAGGGCAGATACGCAGTATTTT. It translates to CAGSLERERADTQYF.

Turning to this clonotype: This may be a read error, as it is one base from a much larger clone. The CDR3 reads CASSQVGTGPRELFF. The CDR3 DNA sequence: TGCGCCAGCAGCCAAGTGGGGACAGGGCCCAGGGAGCTGTTTTTT. The chain combines TRBV4-1 with TRBJ2-2; the match to TRBD1 covers 9 bases. The V segment lost 1 base and the J segment 9 bases; nucleotides outside the gene matches: 6. Germline CDR1 reads MGHRA; CDR2 reads YSYEKL. The CDR3 has 15 amino acids.

Points on this clonotype: One end of the junction does not line up with germline, which may come from a read error. The genes are TRBV28 and TRBJ1-1; maybe TRBD1 (5 bases). In germline, CDR1 is MDHEN, CDR2 SYDVKM. The CDR3 is made up of 21 amino acids. The CDR3 nucleotides read TGTGCCAGCAGCCAAGACCTGACTGTATTAAAACAGGAAGAGGAAGACACTGAAGCTTCCTTT. Translated, it gives CASSQDLTVLKQEEEDTEASF.

There are a few counts of this clonotype. The chain couples TRBV27 to TRBJ2-7; D gene ambiguous. V was pared by 7 bases and J by 2 bases, with 18 bases between. The CDR3 is made up of 15 amino acids. The germline CDR1 and CDR2 sequences are MNHEY and SMNVEV (reference sequence). The CDR3 nucleotides are TGTGCCAGCACCTCTAACAAGGCCAGAACCTACGAGCAGTACTTC. This encodes CASTSNKARTYEQYF.

V and J are TRBV29-1 and TRBJ2-4, with a tentative D call TRBD1 (5 bases). V lost 3 bases and J lost 16, with 16 bases in between. The CDR3 length is 11 residues. Germline CDR1 and CDR2: SQVTM and ANQGSEA. The CDR3 region is CSVDDSVGRYF. The CDR3 region has the DNA TGCAGCGTTGACGACAGTGTGGGTAGATACTTC. The variable domain in full, completed from reference TRBV29-1 and TRBJ2-4, reads SAVISQKPSRDICQRGTSLTIQCQVDSQVTMMFWYRQQPGQSLTLIATANQGSEATYESGFVIDKFPISRPNLTFSTLTVSNMSPEDSSIYLCSVDDSVGRYFGAGTRLSVL.

At least ten counts were recorded for this clonotype. The chain has TRBV6-5 and TRBJ1-5, with 7 bases identical to TRBD1. Losses at the gene ends were 5 bases for V and 4 bases for J; bases not matched to a gene: 5. Germline V gene data show CDR1 as MNHEY and CDR2 as SVGAGI. This CDR3 spans 14 amino acids. The CDR3 here is CASSRQGGNQPQHF. The CDR3 DNA sequence: TGTGCCAGCAGTCGACAGGGAGGTAATCAGCCCCAGCATTTT.

Details on this clonotype: An end of the junction does not agree with germline; a read error may underlie this. The rearrangement links TRBV4-2 to TRBJ2-3, with 9 bases identical to TRBD2. Germline lookup yields CDR1 LGHNA and CDR2 YNFKEQ. This CDR3 comprises 16 residues. The CDR3 region has the DNA TGTGCCAGCCGCCAACCAGCGGGAGGCGGCACAGATACGCAGTATTTT. Encoded protein: CASRQPAGGGTDTQYF.

This clonotype was counted ten times or more. This rearrangement joins TRBV19 to TRBJ2-1; no firm D call. V shed 6 bases and J shed 6 bases, with 18 bases lying between them. CDR3 length: 15 amino acids. Germline V gene sequence: CDR1 LNHDA, CDR2 SQIVND (reference sequence). This CDR3 is CASSALAVLGNEQFF. DNA of the CDR3: TGTGCCAGTAGCGCCCTGGCGGTCCTGGGCAATGAGCAGTTCTTC.

The chain employs TRBV2 and TRBJ1-1; unclear D gene. Germline assignment: CDR1 SNHLY and CDR2 FYNNEI. With 1 base removed from V and 4 bases from J, the gap between germline ends came to 10 bases. The CDR3 is 14 residues long. CDR3 amino acids: CASSEGSVGTEAFF. The CDR3, as DNA: TGTGCCAGCAGTGAAGGGTCAGTGGGCACTGAAGCTTTCTTT.

The sample holds a few counts of this clonotype. The genes are TRBV9 and TRBJ2-7, with D uncertain. V lost 4 bases, J lost 5 bases, and 13 bases lay in between. The germline gives CDR1 SGDLS, CDR2 YYNGEE. The CDR3 extends over 13 amino acids. The CDR3: CASSPRAADEQYF. Here the CDR3 DNA reads TGTGCCAGCAGCCCGCGTGCTGCAGACGAGCAGTACTTC.

The sample holds a few counts of this clonotype. The CDR3 sequence: CASSFLGEATGELFF. The CDR3 DNA is TGTGCCAGCAGTTTTCTGGGTGAAGCAACCGGGGAGCTGTTTTTT. The V call is TRBV6-2 or TRBV6-3, the J call TRBJ2-2; no firm D call. Germline V gene lookup returns CDR1 MNHEY and CDR2 SVGEGT. Trimming shortened V by 4 bases and J by 5 bases, and 14 bases separated the two germline ends. The CDR3 consists of 15 residues.

The table lists this clonotype with a few counts. The chain couples TRBV9 to TRBJ2-7; tentative D call: TRBD2 (6 bases). Per the germline V gene, CDR1 is SGDLS and CDR2 is YYNGEE. The CDR3 length is 15 residues. The V gene lost 4 bases and the J gene lost 0 bases, with 14 bases spanning the gap. CDR3 loop: CASSPWDSPSYEQYF. CDR3 nucleotide sequence: TGTGCCAGCAGCCCCTGGGACTCCCCCTCCTACGAGCAGTACTTC.

This chain joins TRBV10-3 and TRBJ2-1; maybe TRBD1 (5 bases). Trimming took 10 bases from V and 4 from J, leaving 17 bases between them. CDR3 length: 14 amino acids. Germline-derived CDR1 and CDR2 are ENHRY and SYGVKD. The chain's CDR3 is CATGSTDQYNEQFF. The CDR3 DNA sequence: TGTGCCACCGGTTCGACAGACCAGTACAATGAGCAGTTCTTC.

The chain joins TRBV11-2 to TRBJ2-7, with D hard to call. The ends were cut back, 1 base at V and 5 bases at J, with 3 bases in the middle. The germline gives CDR1 SGHAT, CDR2 FQNNGV. This CDR3 is built from 11 residues. Written as DNA, the CDR3 is TGTGCCAGCAGCTTAGTTAACGAGCAGTACTTC. The encoded protein is CASSLVNEQYF. Using reference TRBV11-2 and TRBJ2-7 for the parts outside the CDR3, the full variable domain is EAGVAQSPRYKIIEKRQSVAFWCNPISGHATLYWYQQILGQGPKLLIQFQNNGVVDDSQLPKDRFSAERLKGVDSTLKIQPAKLEDSAVYLCASSLVNEQYFGPGTRLTVT.

Notes on this clonotype: A much more abundant neighbour one base away suggests this may be a read error. The CDR3 DNA reads TGTGCCAGCAGCCCCCGGACAGGGTTTAGGTACGAGCAGTACTTC. Its translation is CASSPRTGFRYEQYF. The rearrangement joins TRBV7-2 to TRBJ2-7; 8 positions agree with TRBD1. The CDR3 contains 15 residues. The germline CDR1 and CDR2 sequences are SGHTA and FQGNSA. Losses at the gene ends were 5 bases for V and 4 bases for J; bases not matched to a gene: 10.

This rearrangement joins TRBV30 to TRBJ2-7; weak D call: TRBD1 (5 bases). Germline CDR1 reads GTSNPN; CDR2 reads SVGIG (reference sequence). The CDR3 consists of 14 residues. V shed 0 bases and J shed 3 bases, with 12 bases lying between them. CDR3 nucleotides: TGTGCCTGGAGTGTACCTGGGGCTATCTACGAGCAGTACTTC. The encoded protein is CAWSVPGAIYEQYF.